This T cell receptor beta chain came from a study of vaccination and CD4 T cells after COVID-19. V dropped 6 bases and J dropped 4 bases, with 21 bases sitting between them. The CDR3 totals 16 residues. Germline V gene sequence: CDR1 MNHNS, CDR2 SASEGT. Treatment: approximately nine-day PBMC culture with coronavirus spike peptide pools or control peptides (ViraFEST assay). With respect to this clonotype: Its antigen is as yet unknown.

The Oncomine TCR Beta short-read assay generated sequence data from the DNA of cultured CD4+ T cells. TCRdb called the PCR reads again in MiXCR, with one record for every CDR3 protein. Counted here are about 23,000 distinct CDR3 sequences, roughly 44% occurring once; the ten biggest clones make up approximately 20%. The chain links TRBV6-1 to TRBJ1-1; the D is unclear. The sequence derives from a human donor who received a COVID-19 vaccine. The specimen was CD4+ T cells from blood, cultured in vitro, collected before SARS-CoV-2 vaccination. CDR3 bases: TGTGCCAGCAGCCGTGGCCCCGGTTCGGGGAGCACTGAAGCTTTCTTT. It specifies CASSRGPGSGSTEAFF.